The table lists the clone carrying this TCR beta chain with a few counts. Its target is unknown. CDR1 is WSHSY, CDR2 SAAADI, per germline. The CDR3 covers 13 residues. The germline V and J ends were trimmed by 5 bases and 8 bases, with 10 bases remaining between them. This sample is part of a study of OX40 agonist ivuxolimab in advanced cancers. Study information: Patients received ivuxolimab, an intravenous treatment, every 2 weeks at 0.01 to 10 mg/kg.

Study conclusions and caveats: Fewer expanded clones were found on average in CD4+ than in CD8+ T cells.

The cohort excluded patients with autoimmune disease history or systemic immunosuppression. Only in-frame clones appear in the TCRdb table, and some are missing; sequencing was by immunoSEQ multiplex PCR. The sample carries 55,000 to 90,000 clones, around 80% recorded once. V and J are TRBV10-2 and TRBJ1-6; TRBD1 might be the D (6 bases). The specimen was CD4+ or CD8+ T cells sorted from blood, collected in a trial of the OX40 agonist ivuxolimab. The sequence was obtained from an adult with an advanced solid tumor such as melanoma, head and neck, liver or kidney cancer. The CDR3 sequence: CASSRQVDSPLHF. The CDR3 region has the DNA TGCGCCAGCAGTCGACAGGTTGATTCACCCCTCCACTTT.